The present TCR beta chain was sequenced within a study of blood T cell repertoires in COVID-19. About the research overall: PBMCs, B-cell-depleted T cells, or T cells provided the cDNA or gDNA that made up the material.

Produced via immunoSEQ multiplex PCR; TCRdb's table is partial and in-frame only. The sample has some 200,000 clones, roughly 84% seen once. Trimming took 5 bases from V and 8 from J; bases not matched to a gene: 16. The germline V gene encodes CDR1 SGHTA and CDR2 FQGTGA. CDR3 length equals 16 residues. Individuals aged roughly 18 to 95 years were recruited from 24 US areas. The clonotype originates from a man aged 25-40 years in a cohort exposed to, infected with or recovered from COVID-19 (not recorded which). V gene TRBV7-3 combines with J gene TRBJ1-1; 8 nucleotides agree with TRBD1. The sample was PBMCs or T cells enriched from blood (not recorded which). DNA of the CDR3: TGTGCCAGCAGCCCGTCGGCGGACAGGGTCAGGGGCGAAGCTTTCTTT. Translating gives CASSPSADRVRGEAFF. Full variable domain (rest looked up from reference TRBV7-3 and TRBJ1-1): GAGVSQTPSNKVTEKGKYVELRCDPISGHTALYWYRQSLGQGPEFLIYFQGTGAADDSGLPNDRFFAVRPEGSVSTLKIQRTERGDSAVYLCASSPSADRVRGEAFFGQGTRLTVV.